Described below is a single T cell receptor (beta chain) sequence and its context. The antigen remains undetermined. This record comes from a study of cytomegalovirus exposure and HLA in healthy donors. Across the whole study: When about 400 donors were genotyped, approximately 80% of them were found to fall in the Caucasian-associated ancestry cluster.

PCR employed 60 Vbeta and 13 Jbeta primers. Measured with immunoSEQ multiplex PCR; TCRdb has only the in-frame clones, and not every one. Among over 150,000 clones listed, 65% to 70% were seen once. Study-level results: The later analysis indicated that the majority of CMV-associated TCR beta chains appeared HLA-restricted. Fewer N-insertions than the approximately 700-donor mean were reportedly shown by an Asian-associated ancestry cluster in a later analysis. Listed as cytomegalovirus-associated were 170 or so TCR beta chains.

The TCR comes from a young woman in good health and CMV-seropositive. The sample comprised PBMCs.

For the CDR3, the DNA is TGTGCCAGCAGCTCCCTGGCAGGGGTACCCATTGGCTACACCTTC. This gives the protein CASSSLAGVPIGYTF. The chain carries TRBV7-9 and TRBJ1-2; maybe TRBD1 (6 bases). Looked up from germline, CDR1 is SEHNR and CDR2 is FQNEAQ (reference sequence). V was cut by 4 bases and J by 7 bases, with 19 bases left in between. This CDR3 comprises 15 residues.